This T cell receptor (beta chain) was observed in a study of T cell changes during pregnancy in multiple sclerosis. Produced via immunoSEQ multiplex PCR; TCRdb's table is partial and in-frame only. The table has around 80,000 clones, about 90% seen once. In this sample, this clone turned up once. This TCR was recovered from a female donor with multiple sclerosis, enrolled in a pregnancy study. Material: peripheral blood, obtained before pregnancy.

The CDR3 spells CASSFGGRLTEQYF. In DNA, the CDR3 is TGTGCCAGCAGTTTTGGCGGGAGGCTAACCGAGCAGTACTTC. The chain couples TRBV28 to TRBJ2-7; TRBD2 matches 8 bases. The CDR3 runs to 14 residues. CDR1 is MDHEN, CDR2 SYDVKM, per germline. Losses at the gene ends were 3 bases for V and 6 bases for J; bases not matched to a gene: 7.